One sample yielded the 24 T cell receptor beta chains listed below, sequenced in a study of quantifying T cell responses using KT2 cells. Study details: TCR alpha and beta constant-region primers primed reverse transcription of RNA.

An oligo carrying a UMI was ligated to the cDNA 3' end. The first PCR ran roughly 4 cycles with an equimolar RC1.1 and RC1.2 beta primer mix. TCRdb passed the UMI-ligation and nested PCR reads through MiXCR, listing each CDR3 protein once. The table has about 50,000 distinct CDR3 sequences, about 9.9% seen once. The sample comprised PBMCs spiked with cells of the T cell clone KT2. Receptors were obtained from a human donor.

This clonotype was counted only a few times. This chain links TRBV6-1 with TRBJ2-7; possibly TRBD1 or TRBD2 for D (5 bases each). The CDR3 sequence is 14 residues long. Trimming took off 3 bases at V and 1 base at J, with 10 bases between the two ends. Germline CDR1 is MNHNS and CDR2 is SASEGT. This CDR3 reads CASSDAWGSYEQYF. In nucleotides, the CDR3 is TGTGCCAGCAGTGACGCGTGGGGGTCCTACGAGCAGTACTTC.

The chain combines TRBV7-8 with TRBJ1-6, with D hard to call. Trimming shortened V by 1 base and J by 5 bases, and 9 bases separated the two germline ends. Germline V gene sequence: CDR1 SGHVS, CDR2 FQNEAQ. This CDR3 contains 15 residues. DNA of the CDR3: TGTGCCAGCAGCTTAGTCAGCGTGAATAATTCACCCCTCCACTTT. Translated, it gives CASSLVSVNNSPLHF.

This chain connects TRBV4-1 to TRBJ1-2, with D perhaps TRBD1 (6 bases). This CDR3 contains 14 residues. In germline, CDR1 is MGHRA, CDR2 YSYEKL. With 0 bases removed from V and 8 bases from J, the gap between germline ends came to 13 bases. CDR3 region: CASSQDTGARGYTF. The DNA for the CDR3 is TGCGCCAGCAGCCAAGATACGGGGGCGAGGGGCTACACCTTC.

In its sample, this clonotype was seen many times. V usage is TRBV11-3 and J usage is TRBJ2-1; TRBD1 is a possible D gene (5 bases). Germline CDR1 SGHNT, CDR2 YENEEA. The CDR3 spans 15 residues. V lost 1 base, J lost 5 bases, and 12 bases lay in between. As DNA, the CDR3 is TGTGCCAGCAGCTTAGGGAAGGGGTTTCACAATGAGCAGTTCTTC. Translation: CASSLGKGFHNEQFF.

This clonotype was counted only a few times. This chain connects TRBV7-2 to TRBJ2-3, with D possibly TRBD2 on 6 matching bases. This CDR3 comprises 21 residues. V was shortened by 1 base and J by 3 bases, with 29 bases between the two germline ends. Germline loops: CDR1 SGHTA, CDR2 FQGNSA. This chain's CDR3 is CASSLGWRLKGLPGSTDTQYF. In DNA, the CDR3 is TGTGCCAGCAGCTTAGGTTGGCGCCTAAAGGGACTCCCAGGTAGTACAGATACGCAGTATTTT.

The chain recombines TRBV3-1 with TRBJ2-1; the match to TRBD1 covers 8 bases. V gave up 2 bases and J gave up 13 bases; unmatched junction bases: 16. This CDR3 contains 16 residues. The germline gives CDR1 LGHDT, CDR2 YNNKEL (reference sequence). CDR3 bases: TGTGCCAGCAGCCAAATGGTGATCGACAGGGGTGGTGCACAGTTCTTC. Its protein is CASSQMVIDRGGAQFF.

The V and J genes are TRBV2 and TRBJ1-1; D perhaps matches TRBD1 (6 bases). The CDR3 runs 14 residues. CDR1 SNHLY and CDR2 FYNNEI come from the germline V gene. V dropped 5 bases and J dropped 6 bases, with 16 bases sitting between them. The CDR3 is CASSRDTTGPEAFF. DNA for the CDR3: TGTGCCAGCAGTAGGGACACCACCGGGCCTGAAGCTTTCTTT.

The rearrangement joins TRBV12-3 or TRBV12-4 to TRBJ2-7; D gene uncertain. Trimming took 6 bases from V and 6 from J, leaving 12 bases between them. This CDR3 comprises 12 residues. The CDR3 coding sequence is TGTGCCAGCAGCAACCGCGGAGTCGAGCAGTACTTC. Its protein product is CASSNRGVEQYF.

This clonotype was found many times. The V gene is TRBV12-3 or TRBV12-4, the J gene TRBJ1-4; D is undetermined. This CDR3 comprises 13 residues. Deletions cut 4 bases from V and 10 bases from J, with 13 bases between. As DNA, the CDR3 is TGTGCCAGCAGTTCGGTCAAAGGTGGAAAACTGTTTTTT. As protein: CASSSVKGGKLFF.

This clonotype was detected ten times or more. The chain combines TRBV3-1 with TRBJ2-1, with 11 bases fitting TRBD1. There are 14 residues in the CDR3. Losses at the gene ends were 4 bases for V and 8 bases for J; bases not matched to a gene: 4. In germline, CDR1 is LGHDT, CDR2 YNNKEL (reference sequence). The CDR3 here is CASSRGQGEDEQFF. CDR3 sequence (DNA): TGTGCCAGCAGCCGGGGACAGGGGGAGGATGAGCAGTTCTTC.

The gene calls are TRBV2 and TRBJ2-7, with 7 bases fitting TRBD1. Per the germline V gene, CDR1 is SNHLY and CDR2 is FYNNEI. The CDR3 is 14 residues long. V gave up 6 bases and J gave up 2 bases; unmatched junction bases: 7. CDR3 in DNA: TGTGCCAGCAGCGCAGACAGGGTAACCTACGAGCAGTACTTC. This encodes CASSADRVTYEQYF.

This clonotype showed up just a few times. J is TRBJ2-3 and V is TRBV13; D unclear. Germline V gene data show CDR1 as PRHDT and CDR2 as FYEKMQ (reference sequence). V gave up 4 bases and J gave up 2 bases, with 10 bases separating them. The CDR3 is made up of 14 amino acids. CDR3: CASSSDPYTDTQYF. CDR3 nucleotides: TGTGCCAGCAGCTCGGACCCGTACACAGATACGCAGTATTTT.

This clonotype showed up many times. The rearrangement links TRBV7-8 to TRBJ1-5; 10 nucleotides line up with TRBD1. The CDR3 loop spans 17 amino acids. The V and J ends lost 5 bases and 0 bases, in that order; junction bases with no gene match: 7. CDR1 and CDR2 (germline): SGHVS, FQNEAQ. The CDR3 loop is CASSQGQGTNSNQPQHF. CDR3 bases: TGTGCCAGCAGCCAGGGACAGGGGACAAATAGCAATCAGCCCCAGCATTTT.

The rearrangement links TRBV19 to TRBJ2-1; 7 bases map to TRBD2. The CDR3 spans 17 residues. Unmatched junction bases numbered 13, after V lost 2 bases and J lost 6 bases. Germline V gives CDR1 LNHDA, CDR2 SQIVND (reference sequence). CDR3 residues: CASSISGLPSPRNEQFF. DNA for the CDR3: TGTGCCAGTAGTATATCGGGACTACCTTCTCCGCGCAATGAGCAGTTCTTC.

J is TRBJ2-1 and V is TRBV5-1; no reliable D call. V was pared by 0 bases and J by 6 bases, with 13 bases between. This CDR3 has 15 amino acids. Germline values: CDR1 SGHRS, CDR2 YFSETQ. CDR3 sequence reads: CASSLDLVPPNEQFF. CDR3 sequence (DNA): TGCGCCAGCAGCTTGGACCTAGTGCCCCCCAATGAGCAGTTCTTC.

This clonotype was seen repeatedly, ten times or more. The rearrangement uses TRBV6-4 and TRBJ2-6; perhaps TRBD2 as D (5 bases). The CDR3 is 14 amino acids. Germline values: CDR1 MRHNA, CDR2 SNTAGT. Trimming stripped 3 bases from V and 2 bases from J, with 5 bases between. In nucleotides, the CDR3 is TGTGCCAGCAGTGAGAGGGCTGGGGCCAACGTCCTGACTTTC. It is translated as CASSERAGANVLTF.

The table lists this clonotype with many counts. This chain uses TRBV7-9 with TRBJ2-3; TRBD2 agrees at 7 bases. The CDR3 has 13 residues. J gave up 6 bases and V 8 bases, and 8 bases lay outside the gene matches. Germline V gene sequence: CDR1 SEHNR, CDR2 FQNEAQ (reference sequence). CDR3 sequence: CASALAGADTQYF. In nucleotides, the CDR3 is TGTGCCAGCGCGTTGGCGGGAGCGGATACGCAGTATTTT. The full variable domain, its missing parts supplied by reference TRBV7-9 and TRBJ2-3, is DTGVSQNPRHKITKRGQNVTFRCDPISEHNRLYWYRQTLGQGPEFLTYFQNEAQLEKSRLLSDRFSAERPKGSFSTLEIQRTEQGDSAMYLCASALAGADTQYFGPGTRLTVL.

CDR3 DNA sequence: TGTGCCAGCAGGGAAGGGTCAGGCGGGGCCAACGTCCTGACTTTC. Protein: CASREGSGGANVLTF. The chain couples TRBV12-3 or TRBV12-4 to TRBJ2-6; D ambiguous. This CDR3 spans 15 amino acids. Between the trimmed V and J ends, which lost 6 bases and 4 bases, there was a span of 13 bases.

At least ten counts were recorded for this clonotype. The chain uses TRBV11-2 and TRBJ2-7; D remains unclear. Deletions cut 6 bases from V and 6 bases from J, with 12 bases between. The CDR3 length is 12 residues. CDR1 and CDR2 from the germline V gene are SGHAT and FQNNGV. This CDR3 reads CASRSPTGEQYF. CDR3 nucleotide sequence: TGTGCCAGCAGGAGCCCAACTGGCGAGCAGTACTTC.

This clonotype was detected many times. The rearrangement links TRBV5-4 to TRBJ2-1, with D possibly called TRBD1 or TRBD2 (5 bases each). Germline V gene lookup returns CDR1 SGHNT and CDR2 YYREEE (reference sequence). V was trimmed by 4 bases and J by 8 bases, leaving 16 bases between them. This CDR3 spans 14 amino acids. This CDR3 is CASSILGSGHEQFF. DNA for the CDR3: TGTGCCAGCAGCATCCTGGGGTCGGGGCATGAGCAGTTCTTC. The complete variable domain, with remaining parts taken from reference TRBV5-4 and TRBJ2-1, reads ETGVTQSPTHLIKTRGQQVTLRCSSQSGHNTVSWYQQALGQGPQFIFQYYREEENGRGNFPPRFSGLQFPNYSSELNVNALELDDSALYLCASSILGSGHEQFFGPGTRLTVL.

V and J are TRBV12-3 or TRBV12-4 and TRBJ1-6; 8 nucleotides agree with TRBD1. Trimming cost V 3 bases and J 10 bases; bases outside gene matches: 14. The CDR3 is made up of 17 amino acids. CDR3 protein: CASSLSKKDRAQSPLHF. The CDR3 DNA follows: TGTGCCAGCAGTTTGTCCAAAAAGGACAGGGCTCAATCACCCCTCCACTTT.

In its sample, this clonotype was seen a few times. The V call is TRBV2, the J call TRBJ1-2; 9 nucleotides agree with TRBD1. Germline V gene lookup returns CDR1 SNHLY and CDR2 FYNNEI. There are 13 residues in the CDR3. J gave up 7 bases and V 8 bases, and 8 bases lay outside the gene matches. The CDR3 spells CASGWDRESGYTF. DNA of the CDR3: TGTGCCAGCGGATGGGACAGGGAATCTGGCTACACCTTC.

This clonotype has only a few counts. The J gene is TRBJ2-3, the V gene TRBV6-1; 11 nucleotides align to TRBD2. The CDR3 is made up of 16 amino acids. V lost 4 bases to trimming and J lost 3 bases; unmatched junction nucleotides: 6. CDR1 is MNHNS and CDR2 is SASEGT in the germline V gene. The CDR3 spells CASSAPTSGNTDTQYF. CDR3 nucleotide sequence: TGTGCCAGCAGTGCCCCGACTAGCGGGAATACAGATACGCAGTATTTT.

The chain uses TRBV27 and TRBJ2-4; the match to TRBD2 covers 8 bases. CDR3 length: 16 amino acids. The trim removed 5 bases at V and 2 bases at J, leaving 8 bases unmatched. CDR1 is MNHEY and CDR2 is SMNVEV in the germline V gene (reference sequence). CDR3 coding DNA: TGTGCCAGCAGTCCCGGGTCGGGGGGGCCCAAAAACATTCAGTACTTC. Its protein product is CASSPGSGGPKNIQYF.